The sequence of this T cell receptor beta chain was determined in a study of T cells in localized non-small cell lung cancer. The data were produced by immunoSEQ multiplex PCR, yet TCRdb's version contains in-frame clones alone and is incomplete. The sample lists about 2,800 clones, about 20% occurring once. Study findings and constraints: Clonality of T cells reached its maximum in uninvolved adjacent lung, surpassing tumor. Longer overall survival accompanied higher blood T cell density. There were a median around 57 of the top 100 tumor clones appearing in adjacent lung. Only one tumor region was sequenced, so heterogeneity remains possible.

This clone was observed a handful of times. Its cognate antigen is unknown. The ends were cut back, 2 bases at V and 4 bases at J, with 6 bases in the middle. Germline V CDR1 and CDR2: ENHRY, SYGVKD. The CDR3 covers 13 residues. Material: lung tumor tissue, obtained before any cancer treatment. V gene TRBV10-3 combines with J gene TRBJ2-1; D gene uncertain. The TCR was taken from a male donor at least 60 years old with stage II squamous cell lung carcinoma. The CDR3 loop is CAISEQGYNEQFF. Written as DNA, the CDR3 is TGTGCCATCAGTGAGCAAGGATACAATGAGCAGTTCTTC.